Below are 31 T cell receptor beta chains sequenced from a single sample in a study of cytomegalovirus exposure and HLA in healthy donors. PCR was performed using 60 Vbeta and 13 Jbeta primers. Produced via immunoSEQ multiplex PCR; TCRdb's table is partial and in-frame only. This repertoire shows about 240,000 clones, about 80% found once; its top ten account for 8%. The sample consisted of PBMCs. The receptor source for this set is a woman in her fifties or sixties in good health and CMV-seropositive.

V usage is TRBV4-1 and J usage is TRBJ2-3, with TRBD1 matching over 10 bases. This CDR3 is 18 amino acids long. Germline trimming cut 2 bases from V and 7 bases from J; bases unmatched to any gene: 15. Germline lookup yields CDR1 MGHRA and CDR2 YSYEKL. The CDR3 is CASSQYGWDRGSTYTQYF. The DNA for the CDR3 is TGCGCCAGCAGCCAATACGGATGGGACAGGGGTTCTACATATACGCAGTATTTT.

The count of this clone is one. This sequence joins TRBV29-1 and TRBJ2-7, with TRBD1 as a possible D gene (6 bases). The CDR3 covers 18 residues. V was trimmed by 0 bases and J by 3 bases, leaving 24 bases between them. Germline assignment: CDR1 SQVTM and CDR2 ANQGSEA. This CDR3 is CSVEDQYPGHQGIYEQYF. CDR3 coding DNA: TGCAGCGTTGAAGATCAGTATCCGGGACACCAGGGGATCTACGAGCAGTACTTC.

The chain joins TRBV4-2 to TRBJ2-5; the match to TRBD2 covers 15 bases. Germline CDR1 and CDR2: LGHNA and YNFKEQ. Trimming at V came to 5 bases and at J to 5 bases, leaving 3 bases not matched to a gene. The CDR3 spans 15 residues. The CDR3 sequence: CASSYGTSGRETQYF. In DNA, the CDR3 is TGTGCCAGCAGCTACGGGACTAGCGGGAGGGAGACCCAGTACTTC.

This clone came up a few times. The rearrangement joins TRBV7-2 to TRBJ2-7; D is undetermined. Trimming cost V 2 bases and J 0 bases, with 11 bases left between them. The germline V gene encodes CDR1 SGHTA and CDR2 FQGNSA. This CDR3 spans 15 amino acids. The CDR3 sequence is CASSLRRPSSYEQYF. CDR3 coding DNA: TGTGCCAGCAGCTTAAGGCGGCCGAGCTCCTACGAGCAGTACTTC.

V usage is TRBV10-2 and J usage is TRBJ2-1; 15 bases match TRBD2. The V segment lost 6 bases and the J segment 9 bases; nucleotides outside the gene matches: 0. There are 13 residues in the CDR3. Germline V gene lookup returns CDR1 WSHSY and CDR2 SAAADI. DNA for the CDR3: TGCGCCAGCAGGGGACTAGCGGGAGGTGAGCAGTTCTTC. Residues: CASRGLAGGEQFF.

This clone was counted a few times. This sequence joins TRBV19 and TRBJ1-1, with no clear D. The CDR3 has 14 amino acids. Germline CDR1 LNHDA, CDR2 SQIVND (reference sequence). Trimming stripped 4 bases from V and 6 bases from J, with 15 bases between. CDR3 sequence reads: CASSTPGLVPEAFF. The DNA for the CDR3 is TGTGCCAGTAGTACCCCCGGGTTAGTCCCTGAAGCTTTCTTT.

This clone has more than one count but fewer than ten. The V call is TRBV5-1, the J call TRBJ1-1; 7 nucleotides agree with TRBD1. Germline loops: CDR1 SGHRS, CDR2 YFSETQ. The ends lost 4 bases at V and 4 bases at J; junction bases unmatched: 4. The CDR3 has 13 residues. The CDR3 loop is CASSRQGPTEAFF. As DNA, the CDR3 is TGCGCCAGCAGCAGACAGGGTCCCACTGAAGCTTTCTTT.

This clone was recorded only once. The chain carries TRBV28 and TRBJ1-5, with unresolved D. The germline V and J ends were trimmed by 6 bases and 4 bases, with 22 bases remaining between them. This CDR3 contains 17 residues. The germline V gene has CDR1 MDHEN and CDR2 SYDVKM. CDR3 sequence: CASSLNGMRELNQPQHF. The CDR3 coding sequence is TGTGCCAGCAGCCTCAATGGAATGAGGGAATTGAATCAGCCCCAGCATTTT.

The genes are TRBV5-6 and TRBJ1-3, with D uncertain. Germline CDR1 reads SGHDT; CDR2 reads YYEEEE. V lost 3 bases and J 0 bases, leaving 13 bases between the germline ends. CDR3 length equals 16 residues. CDR3 sequence (DNA): TGTGCCAGCAGCTCCGCAGCGCTACTCTCTGGAAACACCATATATTTT. It is translated as CASSSAALLSGNTIYF. The full variable domain, with the rest looked up from reference TRBV5-6 and TRBJ1-3, is DAGVTQSPTHLIKTRGQQVTLRCSPKSGHDTVSWYQQALGQGPQFIFQYYEEEERQRGNFPDRFSGHQFPNYSSELNVNALLLGDSALYLCASSSAALLSGNTIYFGEGSWLTVV.

The rearrangement uses TRBV25-1 and TRBJ2-1, with 7 bases that match TRBD2. Germline V gives CDR1 MGHDK, CDR2 SYGVNS. The CDR3 covers 14 residues. V was pared by 10 bases and J by 3 bases, with 9 bases of the junction left unmatched. The CDR3 region is CATESGIRYNEQFF. CDR3 nucleotide sequence: TGTGCCACGGAAAGCGGGATTCGCTACAATGAGCAGTTCTTC.

The J gene is TRBJ1-2, the V gene TRBV7-2; D not resolved. CDR1 is SGHTA, CDR2 FQGNSA, per germline. The V end lost 1 base, the J end lost 7 bases, and 7 bases lay between the germline ends. The CDR3 loop spans 12 amino acids. The chain's CDR3 is CASSLVGSGYTF. The CDR3 nucleotides read TGTGCCAGCAGCTTAGTCGGGTCTGGCTACACCTTC.

The genes are TRBV10-2 and TRBJ1-1, with D maybe TRBD1 (6 bases). The CDR3 length is 13 residues. Germline assignment: CDR1 WSHSY and CDR2 SAAADI. The V and J ends lost 0 bases and 4 bases respectively, with 6 bases between them. The DNA of the CDR3 is TGCGCCAGCAGTGAGTCAGGGGGCACTGAAGCTTTCTTT. Translated, it gives CASSESGGTEAFF.

The rearrangement links TRBV14 to TRBJ2-3; 8 nucleotides line up with TRBD1. J lost 4 bases, V lost 6 bases, and 6 bases had no gene match. The germline V gene has CDR1 SGHDN and CDR2 FVKESK. CDR3 size: 14 residues. CDR3 region: CASRRTGHSDTQYF. The CDR3 nucleotides read TGTGCCAGCAGAAGGACAGGGCATTCAGATACGCAGTATTTT.

The V gene is TRBV19, the J gene TRBJ2-3, with TRBD2 matching over 11 bases. Germline V CDR1 and CDR2: LNHDA, SQIVND (reference sequence). V lost 7 bases to trimming and J lost 6 bases; unmatched junction nucleotides: 6. This CDR3 has 14 residues. The CDR3 DNA reads as TGTGCCAGTAAGACTAGCGGGGCGGGGGATACGCAGTATTTT. It yields the protein CASKTSGAGDTQYF.

This clone was seen a few times. The chain recombines TRBV18 with TRBJ2-3; 10 nucleotides line up with TRBD2. Germline CDR1 KGHSH, CDR2 LQKENI. The CDR3 runs 16 residues. The J segment lost 6 bases and the V segment lost 6 bases, leaving 12 bases of the junction unmatched. CDR3 loop: CASSPMTSGLGDTQYF. In nucleotides, the CDR3 is TGTGCCAGCTCTCCTATGACTAGCGGGCTGGGGGATACGCAGTATTTT.

On this clone itself: Different DNA sequences within this sample yield the same CDR3. The chain couples TRBV27 to TRBJ2-1; 11 bases line up with TRBD2. The CDR3 extends over 15 amino acids. CDR1 and CDR2 (germline): MNHEY, SMNVEV (reference sequence). V lost 5 bases to trimming and J lost 3 bases; unmatched junction nucleotides: 3. The DNA for the CDR3 is TGTGCCAGCAGTCCCGGGACTAGCGGCTACAATGAGCAGTTCTTC. Residues: CASSPGTSGYNEQFF.

CDR3 region: CASSIGQGLGTEAFF. Here the CDR3 DNA reads TGTGCCAGTAGTATAGGGCAGGGCTTAGGGACTGAAGCTTTCTTT. The V and J genes are TRBV19 and TRBJ1-1, with D possibly matching TRBD1 (5 bases). This CDR3 comprises 15 residues. Between the trimmed V and J ends, which lost 1 base and 5 bases, there was a span of 14 bases. Per the germline V gene, CDR1 is LNHDA and CDR2 is SQIVND (reference sequence).

The chain couples TRBV5-4 to TRBJ2-5, with 11 bases matching TRBD2. From germline, CDR1 is SGHNT and CDR2 YYREEE (reference sequence). V lost 4 bases and J lost 3; bases outside the gene matches: 11. The CDR3 is 17 amino acids. The CDR3 here is CASSRWGTSGSKETQYF. CDR3 sequence (DNA): TGTGCCAGCAGCCGCTGGGGGACTAGCGGAAGTAAAGAGACCCAGTACTTC.

The genes are TRBV15 and TRBJ2-7; the match to TRBD1 covers 12 bases. Looked up from germline, CDR1 is LNHNV and CDR2 is YYDKDF (reference sequence). V was pared by 2 bases and J by 4 bases, with 6 bases of the junction left unmatched. The CDR3 contains 16 residues. The CDR3 nucleotides read TGTGCCACCAGCAGACCTGGGACAGGGGGCAAGTACGAGCAGTACTTC. It codes for CATSRPGTGGKYEQYF.

The chain is built from TRBV12-5 and TRBJ1-4, with 12 bases lining up with TRBD1. CDR1 is LGHNT, CDR2 FRNRAP, per germline. The CDR3 length is 16 residues. Unmatched junction bases numbered 8, after V lost 5 bases and J lost 7 bases. CDR3 amino acids: CASGPGTGGLREKLFF. The CDR3 DNA follows: TGTGCTAGTGGTCCCGGGACAGGGGGCCTTCGTGAAAAACTGTTTTTT. Looking up the rest from reference TRBV12-5 and TRBJ1-4 gives the full variable domain: DARVTQTPRHKVTEMGQEVTMRCQPILGHNTVFWYRQTMMQGLELLAYFRNRAPLDDSGMPKDRFSAEMPDATLATLKIQPSEPRDSAVYFCASGPGTGGLREKLFFGSGTQLSVL.

The chain has TRBV5-5 and TRBJ1-1; D might be TRBD1 (5 bases). Trimming cost V 2 bases and J 0 bases, with 14 bases left between them. CDR1 SGHKS and CDR2 YYEKEE come from the germline V gene (reference sequence). The CDR3 sequence is 16 residues long. The CDR3 nucleotides read TGTGCCAGCAGCTTTGACCCACAGGTTCTGAACACTGAAGCTTTCTTT. This translates into CASSFDPQVLNTEAFF. Using reference TRBV5-5 and TRBJ1-1 for the parts outside the CDR3, the full variable domain is DAGVTQSPTHLIKTRGQQVTLRCSPISGHKSVSWYQQVLGQGPQFIFQYYEKEERGRGNFPDRFSARQFPNYSSELNVNALLLGDSALYLCASSFDPQVLNTEAFFGQGTRLTVV.

This rearrangement joins TRBV5-6 to TRBJ2-7; TRBD2 agrees at 13 bases. The V segment lost 3 bases and the J segment 7 bases; nucleotides outside the gene matches: 7. Germline lookup yields CDR1 SGHDT and CDR2 YYEEEE. The length of the CDR3 is 15 residues. CDR3 sequence reads: CASSSPGLAGKEQYF. The CDR3 coding sequence is TGTGCCAGCAGCTCGCCGGGACTAGCGGGAAAAGAGCAGTACTTC.

The chain recombines TRBV6-1 with TRBJ2-3, with D unresolved. This CDR3 is built from 14 residues. Germline V lookup: CDR1 MNHNS, CDR2 SASEGT. The V end lost 0 bases, the J end lost 5 bases, and 9 bases lay between the germline ends. The CDR3 reads CASSEATGGDTQYF. CDR3 nucleotide sequence: TGTGCCAGCAGTGAAGCGACGGGTGGAGATACGCAGTATTTT.

The chain couples TRBV5-4 to TRBJ2-3; TRBD1 matches at 9 bases. V was pared by 4 bases and J by 4 bases, with 7 bases of the junction left unmatched. In germline, CDR1 is SGHNT, CDR2 YYREEE (reference sequence). CDR3 length: 15 residues. DNA of the CDR3: TGTGCCAGCAGCAGCCGGGACAGGGATTCAGATACGCAGTATTTT. Its protein product is CASSSRDRDSDTQYF.

About this clone: Other DNA sequences within the sample encode an identical CDR3. The chain is built from TRBV5-1 and TRBJ2-1, with D possibly matching TRBD2 (6 bases). V lost 0 bases and J 0 bases, leaving 7 bases between the germline ends. The CDR3 has 15 residues. Germline V lookup: CDR1 SGHRS, CDR2 YFSETQ. In nucleotides, the CDR3 is TGCGCCAGCAGCTTGGTGGGAGGCTCCTACAATGAGCAGTTCTTC. Translating gives CASSLVGGSYNEQFF. The whole variable domain, filled in from reference TRBV5-1 and TRBJ2-1, reads KAGVTQTPRYLIKTRGQQVTLSCSPISGHRSVSWYQQTPGQGLQFLFEYFSETQRNKGNFPGRFSGRQFSNSRSEMNVSTLELGDSALYLCASSLVGGSYNEQFFGPGTRLTVL.

This chain links TRBV2 with TRBJ2-3, with 7 bases fitting TRBD2. The junction had 4 bases not matched to a gene; V was cut back by 1 base and J by 12 bases. The CDR3 extends over 12 amino acids. The V gene's germline CDR1 is SNHLY and CDR2 FYNNEI. DNA for the CDR3: TGTGCCAGCAGTGAAGTGTGGACTAGACAGTATTTT. It codes for CASSEVWTRQYF. Drawing the rest from reference TRBV2 and TRBJ2-3, the complete variable domain is EPEVTQTPSHQVTQMGQEVILRCVPISNHLYFYWYRQILGQKVEFLVSFYNNEISEKSEIFDDQFSVERPDGSNFTLKIRSTKLEDSAMYFCASSEVWTRQYFGPGTRLTVL.

Points on this clone: Germline and junction disagree at one end, which may indicate a read error. The V call is TRBV4-1, the J call TRBJ2-7; D is possibly TRBD2 (7 bases). This CDR3 contains 11 residues. Germline V lookup: CDR1 MGHRA, CDR2 YSYEKL. CDR3 protein: CASKGDYERYF. CDR3 bases: TGCGCCAGCAAGGGGGACTACGAGCGGTACTTC.

This chain joins TRBV2 and TRBJ2-1, with TRBD2 matching over 7 bases. The CDR3 consists of 15 residues. V was clipped by 6 bases and J by 0 bases; unmatched bases: 5. CDR1 is SNHLY, CDR2 FYNNEI, per germline. The CDR3 DNA is TGTGCCAGCAGGAACGGGAGGAGCTCCTACAATGAGCAGTTCTTC. It yields the protein CASRNGRSSYNEQFF. Drawing the rest from reference TRBV2 and TRBJ2-1, the complete variable domain is EPEVTQTPSHQVTQMGQEVILRCVPISNHLYFYWYRQILGQKVEFLVSFYNNEISEKSEIFDDQFSVERPDGSNFTLKIRSTKLEDSAMYFCASRNGRSSYNEQFFGPGTRLTVL.

The chain recombines TRBV25-1 with TRBJ1-1, with D possibly being TRBD1 (5 bases). Trimming shortened V by 2 bases and J by 7 bases, and 17 bases separated the two germline ends. The CDR3 is made up of 15 amino acids. CDR1 is MGHDK and CDR2 is SYGVNS in the germline V gene. As DNA, the CDR3 is TGTGCCAGCAGTGAACCAGGGTGGGGGGATGTTGAAGCTTTCTTT. Protein sequence: CASSEPGWGDVEAFF. Filled out from reference TRBV25-1 and TRBJ1-1, the complete variable domain reads EADIYQTPRYLVIGTGKKITLECSQTMGHDKMYWYQQDPGMELHLIHYSYGVNSTEKGDLSSESTVSRIRTEHFPLTLESARPSHTSQYLCASSEPGWGDVEAFFGQGTRLTVV.

This clone was observed a single time. The V call is TRBV5-4, the J call TRBJ1-1; TRBD1 might be the D (5 bases). The V gene's germline CDR1 is SGHNT and CDR2 YYREEE (reference sequence). This CDR3 comprises 15 residues. With 4 bases removed from V and 4 bases from J, the gap between germline ends came to 17 bases. The CDR3 reads CASSPGRRGPTEAFF. The CDR3 region has the DNA TGTGCCAGCAGCCCTGGACGGAGGGGCCCCACTGAAGCTTTCTTT. Variable domain in full (rest from reference TRBV5-4 and TRBJ1-1): ETGVTQSPTHLIKTRGQQVTLRCSSQSGHNTVSWYQQALGQGPQFIFQYYREEENGRGNFPPRFSGLQFPNYSSELNVNALELDDSALYLCASSPGRRGPTEAFFGQGTRLTVV.

The chain couples TRBV7-8 to TRBJ2-2, with 8 bases aligning to TRBD1. Trimming took 3 bases from V and 4 from J; bases not matched to a gene: 4. Germline CDR1 and CDR2: SGHVS and FQNEAQ. CDR3 length: 15 residues. The CDR3 DNA reads TGTGCCAGCAGCTTGGACAGGGTCGTCACCGGGGAGCTGTTTTTT. Its translation is CASSLDRVVTGELFF.